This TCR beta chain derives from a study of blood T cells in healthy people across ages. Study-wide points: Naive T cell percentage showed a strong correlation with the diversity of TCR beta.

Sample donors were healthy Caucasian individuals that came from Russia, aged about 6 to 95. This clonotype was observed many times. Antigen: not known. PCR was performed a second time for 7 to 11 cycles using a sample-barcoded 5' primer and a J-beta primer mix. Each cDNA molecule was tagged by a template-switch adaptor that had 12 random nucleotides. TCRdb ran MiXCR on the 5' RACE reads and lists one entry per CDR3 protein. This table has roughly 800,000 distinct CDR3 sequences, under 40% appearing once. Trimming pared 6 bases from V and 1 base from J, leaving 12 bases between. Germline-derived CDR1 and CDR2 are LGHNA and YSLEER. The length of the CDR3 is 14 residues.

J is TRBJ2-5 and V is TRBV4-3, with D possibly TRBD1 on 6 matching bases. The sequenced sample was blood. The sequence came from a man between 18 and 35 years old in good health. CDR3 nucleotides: TGCGCCAGCAGTCGAACAGGGCTCCAAGAGACCCAGTACTTC. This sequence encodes CASSRTGLQETQYF.